The next 7 T cell receptor beta chains were all read from a single sample in a study of T cell responses to AZD1222 COVID-19 vaccine. The method was immunoSEQ multiplex PCR; TCRdb's version includes in-frame clones alone and lacks a portion of them. The top ten hold 3.5% to 4% of the sample, which has 100,000 or so clones, around nine tenths seen once. The sample in question was peripheral blood, obtained on day 0 of AZD1222 vaccination. The source of these receptors is an adult in good health.

The genes are TRBV13 and TRBJ2-1; 13 positions match TRBD2. V shed 5 bases, J shed 4 bases, and the junction held 8 bases outside the gene matches. The CDR3 extends over 17 amino acids. In germline, CDR1 is PRHDT, CDR2 FYEKMQ (reference sequence). The CDR3 spells CASSQGLAGHPYNEQFF. The CDR3 nucleotides are TGTGCCAGCAGCCAGGGACTAGCGGGGCATCCATACAATGAGCAGTTCTTC.

The chain carries TRBV18 and TRBJ2-3; D not certain. The ends were cut back, 2 bases at V and 4 bases at J, with 7 bases in the middle. The germline V gene has CDR1 KGHSH and CDR2 LQKENI. The length of the CDR3 is 13 residues. This CDR3 reads CASSPGAADTQYF. Here the CDR3 DNA reads TGTGCCAGCTCACCAGGCGCGGCAGATACGCAGTATTTT. Drawing the rest from reference TRBV18 and TRBJ2-3, the complete variable domain is NAGVMQNPRHLVRRRGQEARLRCSPMKGHSHVYWYRQLPEEGLKFMVYLQKENIIDESGMPKERFSAEFPKEGPSILRIQQVVRGDSAAYFCASSPGAADTQYFGPGTRLTVL.

The chain employs TRBV5-1 and TRBJ1-1, with D maybe TRBD1 (5 bases). The germline CDR1 and CDR2 sequences are SGHRS and YFSETQ. Trimming took 4 bases from V and 1 from J, leaving 11 bases between them. The CDR3 length is 14 residues. In DNA, the CDR3 is TGCGCCAGCAGCGGGGCAGGCCGGAACACTGAAGCTTTCTTT. Protein sequence: CASSGAGRNTEAFF.

CDR3 in DNA: TGTGCCAGCAGCTCACCGGGACAGGGACGGAATAATGAGCAGTTCTTC. Translation gives CASSSPGQGRNNEQFF. The gene calls are TRBV7-2 and TRBJ2-1; 9 bases line up with TRBD1. Germline V gene lookup returns CDR1 SGHTA and CDR2 FQGNSA. Unmatched junction bases numbered 11, after V lost 4 bases and J lost 7 bases. The CDR3 has 16 amino acids.

The rearrangement uses TRBV5-6 and TRBJ2-1, with no clear D. V was pared by 0 bases and J by 9 bases, with 13 bases between. CDR1 and CDR2 from the germline V gene are SGHDT and YYEEEE. The CDR3 runs 14 residues. CDR3 sequence: CASSLGSELSEQFF. In DNA form, the CDR3 reads TGTGCCAGCAGCTTGGGGAGTGAGCTCAGTGAGCAGTTCTTC.

This clone was recorded a few times. J is TRBJ1-1 and V is TRBV2, with TRBD1 as a possible D gene (5 bases). Germline values: CDR1 SNHLY, CDR2 FYNNEI. V was pared by 2 bases and J by 5 bases, with 12 bases between. The CDR3 sequence is 14 residues long. CDR3 region: CASSEQGRRTEAFF. The CDR3 DNA reads TGTGCCAGCAGTGAACAGGGCCGGAGAACTGAAGCTTTCTTT.

The chain is built from TRBV29-1 and TRBJ1-3, with D possibly TRBD1 on 5 matching bases. CDR3 length: 11 amino acids. Germline CDR1 SQVTM, CDR2 ANQGSEA. V lost 7 bases, J lost 4 bases, and 8 bases lay in between. The CDR3, as DNA: TGCAGCGGGGGACTAGGAAACACCATATATTTT. Encoded protein: CSGGLGNTIYF.